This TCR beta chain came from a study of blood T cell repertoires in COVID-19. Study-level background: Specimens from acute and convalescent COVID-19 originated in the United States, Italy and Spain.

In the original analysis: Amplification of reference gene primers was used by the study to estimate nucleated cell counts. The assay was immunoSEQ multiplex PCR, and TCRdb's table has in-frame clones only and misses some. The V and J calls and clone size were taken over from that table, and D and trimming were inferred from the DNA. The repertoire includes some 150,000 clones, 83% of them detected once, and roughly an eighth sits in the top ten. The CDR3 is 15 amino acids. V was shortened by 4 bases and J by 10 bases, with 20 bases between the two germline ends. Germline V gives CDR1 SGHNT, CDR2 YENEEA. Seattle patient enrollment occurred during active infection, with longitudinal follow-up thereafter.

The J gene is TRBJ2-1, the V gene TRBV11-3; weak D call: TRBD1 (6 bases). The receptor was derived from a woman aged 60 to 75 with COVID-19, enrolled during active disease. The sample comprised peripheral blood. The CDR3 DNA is TGTGCCAGCAGCTGGTCAAGGGGCCCTACAGGGGAGCAGTTCTTC. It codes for CASSWSRGPTGEQFF.